Here is one T cell receptor (beta chain) with its context. The antigen remains undetermined. V dropped 2 bases and J dropped 3 bases, with 8 bases sitting between them. The CDR3 is 15 residues long. The germline gives CDR1 MGHDK, CDR2 SYGVNS. The source of the sample is a study of somatic mutations in cytotoxic T cells in rheumatoid arthritis. Study findings and constraints: Each of about an eighth of the 65 patients had a largest CD8+ clone that made up more than 20% of CD8+ cells. The slightly lower representation of TRBV07 among rheumatoid arthritis patients did not undergo correction for multiple comparisons.

TCRdb's table, derived via immunoSEQ multiplex PCR, lists solely in-frame clones and lacks some. The sample yields fewer than 30,000 clones, roughly 74% seen once. This chain uses TRBV25-1 with TRBJ2-6; a weak D match, TRBD2 (5 bases). This receptor was identified in a woman aged 18-29 years in good health. The sequencing input was CD8+ T cells sorted from blood. The CDR3 nucleotides read TGTGCCAGCAGTGAACCCGGGGTTGGGGCCAACGTCCTGACTTTC. It specifies CASSEPGVGANVLTF.